This record looks at one TCR beta chain sequence and its context. What it recognizes is unknown. Some clones are missing from TCRdb's copy, which holds only in-frame ones; the method was immunoSEQ multiplex PCR. The data contain 410,000 or so clones, about 90% of them seen just once; the ten biggest clones take up 1.5% to 2%. The sample is drawn from a study of Ad26.COV2.S vaccination and SARS-CoV-2 variants. The overall study: Participants got Ad26.COV2.S intramuscularly, once or twice 56 days apart. Study results and caveats: Total T cell responses may have been underestimated by the TCR breadth and depth analyses.

Stated treatment: around 19 received Ad26.COV2.S at low or high dose, single or two shots; 5 received placebo; per-sample allocation not given. Sampling was done on day 63 after the first vaccine or placebo injection. The donor was a Boston adult aged 18-55 years. Its platform was an Ad26 vector, and its expressed antigen was Wuhan-strain SARS-CoV-2 spike. The TCR was taken from a person between 18 and 60 years old who received the Ad26.COV2.S COVID-19 vaccine or a placebo. Here the sequenced sample was peripheral blood, taken in a trial of Ad26.COV2.S vaccine versus placebo.

For the CDR3, the DNA is TGTGCCAGCGGTGACGGTGCGGGGGGGTTGAACGAGCAGTACTTC. Translated: CASGDGAGGLNEQYF. The rearrangement uses TRBV9 and TRBJ2-7; TRBD2 aligns across 9 bases. J gave up 5 bases and V 7 bases, and 13 bases lay outside the gene matches. In germline, CDR1 is SGDLS, CDR2 YYNGEE. The CDR3 extends over 15 amino acids.